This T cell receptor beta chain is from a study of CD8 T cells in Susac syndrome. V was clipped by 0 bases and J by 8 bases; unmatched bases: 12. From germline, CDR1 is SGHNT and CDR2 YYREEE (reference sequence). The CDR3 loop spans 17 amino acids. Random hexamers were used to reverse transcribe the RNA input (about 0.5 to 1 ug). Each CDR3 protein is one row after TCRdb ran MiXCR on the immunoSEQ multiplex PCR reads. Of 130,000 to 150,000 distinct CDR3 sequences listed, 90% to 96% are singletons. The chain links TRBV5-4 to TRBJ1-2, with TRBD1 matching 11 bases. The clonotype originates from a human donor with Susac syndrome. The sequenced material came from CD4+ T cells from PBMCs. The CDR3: CASSLALGTGGSRGYTF. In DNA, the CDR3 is TGTGCCAGCAGCTTGGCTTTGGGGACAGGGGGTAGTAGAGGCTACACCTTC. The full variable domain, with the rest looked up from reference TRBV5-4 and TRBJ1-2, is ETGVTQSPTHLIKTRGQQVTLRCSSQSGHNTVSWYQQALGQGPQFIFQYYREEENGRGNFPPRFSGLQFPNYSSELNVNALELDDSALYLCASSLALGTGGSRGYTFGSGTRLTVV.